This T cell receptor beta chain was documented in a study of blood T cell repertoires in COVID-19. Across the study: Sources were T cells, B-cell-depleted T cells, or PBMCs; the material itself was cDNA or gDNA.

After removal of 3 bases from V and 2 bases from J, the junction contained 7 bases not matched to a gene. This CDR3 is built from 16 residues. Germline CDR1 reads SGHTA; CDR2 reads FQGNSA. This clone appeared a few times. Authors' data handling: Counts of nucleated cells, estimated from reference gene primer amplification, were obtained. Some clones are missing from TCRdb's copy, which holds only in-frame ones; the method was immunoSEQ multiplex PCR. V and J calls and clone size are given by that table; D and trimming were obtained from the DNA. Counted here are approximately 52,000 clones, 75% to 90% occurring once; the ten biggest clones make up over 4%.

This clonotype was obtained from a man in his sixties with active COVID-19. V is TRBV7-2 and J is TRBJ2-7, with 10 positions matching TRBD2. The sequenced sample consisted of peripheral blood. The CDR3 nucleotides read TGTGCCAGCAGCTTGGTAGCGGGAGGCCCTACCTACGAGCAGTACTTC. Protein: CASSLVAGGPTYEQYF.